This is a list of T cell receptor beta chains from one sample in a study of T cell responses to AZD1222 COVID-19 vaccine. Method: immunoSEQ multiplex PCR; TCRdb's copy keeps in-frame clones and lacks some. The sample carries more than 60,000 clones, roughly 87% recorded once. This sample comprised peripheral blood, obtained on day 0 of AZD1222 vaccination. These receptor sequences come from an adult in good health. Each CDR3 is given with its conserved first and last residue. D genes are given only for firm matches. The listing skips clone size in some rows; elsewhere it reads once, few, many or a size class.

abundance: -
v_gene: TRBV21-1
d_gene: -
j_gene: TRBJ1-6
CDR3nt: TGTGCCAGCAGCAAAGATAAGGGGCAGGGAGGGATCTCACCCCTCCACTTT
CDR3aa: CASSKDKGQGGISPLHF

abundance: -
v_gene: TRBV12-3/TRBV12-4
d_gene: -
j_gene: TRBJ2-6
CDR3nt: TGTGCCAGCGGCCCGCGTGAGGCCAACGTCCTGACTTTC
CDR3aa: CASGPREANVLTF

abundance: once
v_gene: TRBV28
d_gene: -
j_gene: TRBJ2-3
CDR3nt: TGTGCCAGCACCTGGAGGAGTTTGGGGCCAGATACGCAGTATTTT
CDR3aa: CASTWRSLGPDTQYF

abundance: -
v_gene: TRBV27
d_gene: TRBD1
j_gene: TRBJ1-2
CDR3nt: TGTGCCAGCAGACCGTTAGGGGGACAGGGTGGCTACACCTTC
CDR3aa: CASRPLGGQGGYTF

abundance: -
v_gene: TRBV2
d_gene: -
j_gene: TRBJ2-2
CDR3nt: TGTGCCAGCACTGAGTGGTCGAACACCGGGGAGCTGTTTTTT
CDR3aa: CASTEWSNTGELFF

abundance: -
v_gene: TRBV28
d_gene: -
j_gene: TRBJ1-5
CDR3nt: TGTGCCAGCGGTGGGGAGGGTCAGCCCCAGCATTTT
CDR3aa: CASGGEGQPQHF

abundance: few
v_gene: TRBV3-1/TRBV3-2
d_gene: -
j_gene: TRBJ2-1
CDR3nt: TGTGCCAGCAGCCCGTCAGGGATATACAATGAGCAGTTCTTC
CDR3aa: CASSPSGIYNEQFF

abundance: -
v_gene: TRBV7-3
d_gene: -
j_gene: TRBJ2-5
CDR3nt: TGTGCCAGCAGCTTAGACCCATCAGGCAGGGCCCAATACTTC
CDR3aa: CASSLDPSGRAQYF

abundance: -
v_gene: TRBV29-1
d_gene: TRBD2
j_gene: TRBJ2-1
CDR3nt: TGCAGCGTTCGGCAAACTAGCGGGAGGGTCAATGAGCAGTTCTTC
CDR3aa: CSVRQTSGRVNEQFF

abundance: -
v_gene: TRBV9
d_gene: -
j_gene: TRBJ2-1
CDR3nt: TGTGCCAGCAGCGTCCGACCGGGGGAGCAGTTCTTC
CDR3aa: CASSVRPGEQFF

abundance: -
v_gene: TRBV3-1/TRBV3-2
d_gene: TRBD2
j_gene: TRBJ2-7
CDR3nt: TGTGCCAGCAGCCCCACTAGCGGGTCCGTCGAGCAGTACTTC
CDR3aa: CASSPTSGSVEQYF

abundance: -
v_gene: TRBV5-4
d_gene: -
j_gene: TRBJ1-2
CDR3nt: TGTGCCAGCAGCTTCGACGGGAACTATGGCTACACCTTC
CDR3aa: CASSFDGNYGYTF

abundance: once
v_gene: TRBV12-3/TRBV12-4
d_gene: -
j_gene: TRBJ1-1
CDR3nt: TGTGCCAGCAGTATTACAAAGAACACTGAAGCTTTCTTT
CDR3aa: CASSITKNTEAFF

abundance: -
v_gene: TRBV5-1
d_gene: TRBD2
j_gene: TRBJ2-1
CDR3nt: TGCGCCAGCAGCTCTGTTACCAGCGGGAGTCGTAATGAGCAGTTCTTC
CDR3aa: CASSSVTSGSRNEQFF

abundance: -
v_gene: TRBV18
d_gene: -
j_gene: TRBJ1-4
CDR3nt: TGTGCCAGCTCACCGGGAAGTGAAAAACTGTTTTTT
CDR3aa: CASSPGSEKLFF

abundance: -
v_gene: TRBV6-5
d_gene: -
j_gene: TRBJ2-3
CDR3nt: TGTGCCAGCAGTTACGTTGCGGAGAGGGCAGATACGCAGTATTTT
CDR3aa: CASSYVAERADTQYF

abundance: -
v_gene: TRBV19
d_gene: TRBD1
j_gene: TRBJ1-1
CDR3nt: TGTGCCAGTAGCCCACCAACAGGGACAGGGACCACTGAAGCTTTCTTT
CDR3aa: CASSPPTGTGTTEAFF

abundance: -
v_gene: TRBV12-3/TRBV12-4
d_gene: TRBD1
j_gene: TRBJ1-2
CDR3nt: TGTGCCAGCAGACAGACAGGGGGCAAGAACACCTTC
CDR3aa: CASRQTGGKNTF

abundance: -
v_gene: TRBV6-1
d_gene: TRBD1
j_gene: TRBJ2-7
CDR3nt: TGTGCCAGCAGTGAACCCGGGACAGGGGTCGACGAGCAGTACTTC
CDR3aa: CASSEPGTGVDEQYF